This record looks at one T cell receptor beta chain sequence and its context. What it binds is unknown. This sample is part of a study of glioma-infiltrating T cells. Study results and caveats: CDR3 overlap between tissue and blood was very small. Above-expected tissue-blood divergence occurred in all gliomas, most in low-grade ones.

Amplification of TCR alpha and beta CDR3 regions from RNA used iRepertoire nested multiplex PCR. For one-step reverse transcription and amplification, about 85-400 ng of tissue mRNA or PBMC total RNA was used. MiXCR, run by TCRdb on the multiplex PCR reads, gives a single entry per CDR3 protein. The table lists more than 110,000 distinct CDR3 sequences, about two fifths of them singletons. The germline V gene encodes CDR1 SGHVS and CDR2 FQNEAQ. V was pared by 2 bases and J by 10 bases, with 10 bases between. This CDR3 spans 12 amino acids. The TCR was taken from a human donor with low-grade glioma or glioblastoma, undergoing nonglioma brain surgery, or in good health (not recorded which). The chain employs TRBV7-8 and TRBJ2-3; D is ambiguous. Input material: glioma tissue, nonneoplastic brain tissue, or PBMCs (not recorded which). The CDR3 spells CASSLMSRSQYF. Here the CDR3 DNA reads TGTGCCAGCAGCTTAATGTCACGGTCGCAGTATTTT.